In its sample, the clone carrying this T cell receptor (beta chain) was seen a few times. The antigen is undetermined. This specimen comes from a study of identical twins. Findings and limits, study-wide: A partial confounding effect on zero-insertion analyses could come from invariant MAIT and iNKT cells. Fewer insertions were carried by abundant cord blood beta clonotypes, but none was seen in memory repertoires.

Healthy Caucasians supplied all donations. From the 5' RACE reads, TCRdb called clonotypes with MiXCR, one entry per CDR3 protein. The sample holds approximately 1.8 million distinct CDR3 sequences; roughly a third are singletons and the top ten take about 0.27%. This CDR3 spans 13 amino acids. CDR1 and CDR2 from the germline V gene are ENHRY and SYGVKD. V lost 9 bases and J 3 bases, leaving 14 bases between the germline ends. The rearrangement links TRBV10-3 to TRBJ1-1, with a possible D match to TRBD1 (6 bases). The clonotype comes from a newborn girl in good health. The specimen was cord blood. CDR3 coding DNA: TGTGCCATGTCGGGGGGCGTCGACACTGAAGCTTTCTTT. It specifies CAMSGGVDTEAFF.